Following are 20 T cell receptor beta chains from one sample sequenced in a study of blood T cell repertoires in COVID-19. Repertoires were generated with immunoSEQ multiplex PCR, while TCRdb's copy carries only in-frame clones and drops some. The sample shows 250,000 to 400,000 clones, 89% of them seen only once. Input material: PBMCs or T cells enriched from blood (not recorded which). The receptors come from a man aged 60-69 years who had recovered from COVID-19.

The V call is TRBV6-5, the J call TRBJ2-5; weak D call: TRBD2 (5 bases). The CDR3 has 14 amino acids. With 2 bases removed from V and 4 bases from J, the gap between germline ends came to 11 bases. Germline V lookup: CDR1 MNHEY, CDR2 SVGAGI. In DNA, the CDR3 is TGTGCCAGCAGTTACGCTCGGGGAGCAGAGACCCAGTACTTC. Its translation is CASSYARGAETQYF.

The V and J genes are TRBV29-1 and TRBJ1-2; perhaps TRBD1 as D (6 bases). The germline V gene has CDR1 SQVTM and CDR2 ANQGSEA. Deletions cut 1 base from V and 0 bases from J, with 15 bases between. The CDR3 consists of 16 residues. DNA for the CDR3: TGCAGCGTTGAAGCCCCCAGGGGTCGGACTAACTATGGCTACACCTTC. It encodes CSVEAPRGRTNYGYTF.

This chain uses TRBV11-2 with TRBJ2-3; TRBD2 might be the D (6 bases). The V end was cut by 5 bases, the J end by 0 bases, with 15 bases between. The CDR3 is made up of 16 amino acids. Germline V gene lookup returns CDR1 SGHAT and CDR2 FQNNGV. The chain's CDR3 is CASSDSKSGSTDTQYF. The CDR3 nucleotides read TGTGCCAGCAGCGATTCCAAAAGCGGGAGCACAGATACGCAGTATTTT.

The J gene is TRBJ2-7, the V gene TRBV4-1; possibly TRBD1 for D (6 bases). The germline V gene has CDR1 MGHRA and CDR2 YSYEKL. The CDR3 contains 16 residues. V was trimmed by 5 bases and J by 3 bases, leaving 20 bases between them. CDR3 nucleotides: TGCGCCAGCAGCTCTGTACAGGGACATTCCGGCTACGAGCAGTACTTC. It encodes CASSSVQGHSGYEQYF.

The V call is TRBV4-1, the J call TRBJ2-7; D possibly corresponds to TRBD1 (6 bases). V lost 1 base and J lost 3, with 13 bases in between. Germline V gene data show CDR1 as MGHRA and CDR2 as YSYEKL. The CDR3 is 15 residues long. CDR3 nucleotides: TGCGCCAGCAGCCAAGGGACAGCTCTAGGCTACGAGCAGTACTTC. Translation gives CASSQGTALGYEQYF.

The chain joins TRBV19 to TRBJ2-7, with D hard to call. Trimming pared 6 bases from V and 2 bases from J, leaving 14 bases between. CDR3 length: 14 residues. Germline CDR1 reads LNHDA; CDR2 reads SQIVND (reference sequence). In DNA form, the CDR3 reads TGTGCCAGTAGCCAATACAGCCTAACCTACGAGCAGTACTTC. It specifies CASSQYSLTYEQYF.

The chain recombines TRBV6-2 or TRBV6-3 with TRBJ2-2, with 9 bases identical to TRBD1. The CDR3 has 16 residues. Germline V gene data show CDR1 as MNHEY and CDR2 as SVGEGT. J was trimmed by 6 bases and V by 4 bases; bases with no gene match: 9. For the CDR3, the DNA is TGTGCCAGCAGTTCGCCAGGGACAGGGTTGGCCGGGGAGCTGTTTTTT. This gives the protein CASSSPGTGLAGELFF.

This chain links TRBV6-2 or TRBV6-3 with TRBJ2-5, with TRBD1 matching over 8 bases. Germline trimming cut 2 bases from V and 4 bases from J; bases unmatched to any gene: 15. The CDR3 extends over 18 amino acids. CDR1 is MNHEY and CDR2 is SVGEGT in the germline V gene. The DNA of the CDR3 is TGTGCCAGCAGTTACCCCCATGGGGACAGGAGGGCCGGAGAGACCCAGTACTTC. Encoded protein: CASSYPHGDRRAGETQYF.

The chain carries TRBV27 and TRBJ2-5; weak D call: TRBD2 (5 bases). The CDR3 contains 15 residues. V gave up 2 bases and J gave up 2 bases, with 12 bases separating them. Germline V gives CDR1 MNHEY, CDR2 SMNVEV (reference sequence). The CDR3 DNA sequence: TGTGCCAGCAGTTTAAGGACGGGGATACAAGAGACCCAGTACTTC. Its protein product is CASSLRTGIQETQYF.

The chain employs TRBV7-9 and TRBJ2-1; TRBD2 might be the D (5 bases). There are 16 residues in the CDR3. V dropped 5 bases and J dropped 0 bases, with 14 bases sitting between them. Germline V gene data show CDR1 as SEHNR and CDR2 as FQNEAQ (reference sequence). CDR3 loop: CASSQSMGSSYNEQFF. The DNA of the CDR3 is TGTGCCAGCAGCCAGTCCATGGGGAGCTCCTACAATGAGCAGTTCTTC. Looking up the rest from reference TRBV7-9 and TRBJ2-1 gives the full variable domain: DTGVSQNPRHKITKRGQNVTFRCDPISEHNRLYWYRQTLGQGPEFLTYFQNEAQLEKSRLLSDRFSAERPKGSFSTLEIQRTEQGDSAMYLCASSQSMGSSYNEQFFGPGTRLTVL.

The gene calls are TRBV7-3 and TRBJ2-1; 8 bases align to TRBD1. CDR1 is SGHTA and CDR2 is FQGTGA in the germline V gene. The CDR3 runs to 14 residues. V was clipped by 5 bases and J by 6 bases; unmatched bases: 6. DNA of the CDR3: TGTGCCAGCAGCAAGGAGACAGGGGTCAATGAGCAGTTCTTC. Translated, it gives CASSKETGVNEQFF.

The chain is built from TRBV29-1 and TRBJ2-3; 12 bases agree with TRBD2. The CDR3 runs to 15 residues. Germline CDR1 is SQVTM and CDR2 is ANQGSEA. V trimming: 3 bases; J trimming: 6 bases; junction bases outside the gene matches: 7. CDR3 nucleotides: TGCAGCGTTGAGGCTAGCGGGAGGGCCCCTGATACGCAGTATTTT. Protein: CSVEASGRAPDTQYF.

This chain uses TRBV21-1 with TRBJ2-7; the D call of TRBD2 is as the table states it, not checked on the DNA. TRBV21-1 represents a pseudogene. The CDR3 is 18 residues long. Written as DNA, the CDR3 is TGTGCCAGCAGCAAAAGGGACTCGGGACTAGCGGGAGGGGGGGAGCAGTACTTC. Translation: CASSKRDSGLAGGGEQYF.

This chain connects TRBV27 to TRBJ2-7, with D perhaps TRBD2 (6 bases). The CDR3 runs 15 residues. The V end was cut by 6 bases, the J end by 4 bases, with 19 bases between. The germline V gene has CDR1 MNHEY and CDR2 SMNVEV (reference sequence). The CDR3 here is CASSNVGGIQYEQYF. The CDR3, as DNA: TGTGCCAGCAGCAACGTGGGCGGGATACAGTACGAGCAGTACTTC.

The count of this clone is one. The V call is TRBV7-2, the J call TRBJ1-1; tentative D call: TRBD1 (6 bases). CDR1 is SGHTA, CDR2 FQGNSA, per germline. This CDR3 spans 14 amino acids. Trimming cost V 5 bases and J 1 base, with 11 bases left between them. The CDR3 region has the DNA TGTGCCAGCAGCCCAGGGGTGAGGAACACTGAAGCTTTCTTT. This encodes CASSPGVRNTEAFF.

The V and J genes are TRBV18 and TRBJ2-6, with D perhaps TRBD2 (5 bases). Germline CDR1 reads KGHSH; CDR2 reads LQKENI. The V and J ends lost 3 bases and 0 bases respectively, with 9 bases between them. The CDR3 runs to 16 residues. The CDR3 coding sequence is TGTGCCAGCTCACCCACGAGGGACTCTGGGGCCAACGTCCTGACTTTC. Translation: CASSPTRDSGANVLTF.

This sequence joins TRBV2 and TRBJ2-5, with TRBD2 matching over 13 bases. The germline CDR1 and CDR2 sequences are SNHLY and FYNNEI. This CDR3 spans 17 amino acids. The trim removed 3 bases at V and 2 bases at J, leaving 6 bases unmatched. CDR3 sequence reads: CASSDNSGLAGQETQYF. The DNA for the CDR3 is TGTGCCAGCAGTGATAACTCGGGACTAGCGGGACAAGAGACCCAGTACTTC.

This chain joins TRBV19 and TRBJ2-7, with TRBD1 matching 7 bases. Germline loops: CDR1 LNHDA, CDR2 SQIVND (reference sequence). This CDR3 spans 13 amino acids. After removal of 5 bases from V and 7 bases from J, the junction contained 8 bases not matched to a gene. The CDR3 protein is CASSPSTGLEQYF. CDR3 coding DNA: TGTGCCAGTAGTCCGTCGACAGGGTTAGAGCAGTACTTC.

The rearrangement links TRBV7-8 to TRBJ2-1; 7 nucleotides match TRBD2. The CDR3 has 19 residues. With V trimmed by 5 bases and J by 0 bases, 16 bases remained unmatched. Germline assignment: CDR1 SGHVS and CDR2 FQNEAQ. CDR3 nucleotides: TGTGCCAGCAGCCCAGCGGGACTACCACGGACGAGCTCCTACAATGAGCAGTTCTTC. It codes for CASSPAGLPRTSSYNEQFF.

This sequence joins TRBV6-1 and TRBJ2-1, with a possible D match to TRBD2 (6 bases). Trimming took 3 bases from V and 3 from J, leaving 9 bases between them. The CDR3 consists of 14 residues. Germline CDR1 MNHNS, CDR2 SASEGT. The DNA of the CDR3 is TGTGCCAGCAGTGACGGGAGCAGCTACAATGAGCAGTTCTTC. This gives the protein CASSDGSSYNEQFF.